Listed below are T cell receptor beta chains from one sample, sequenced in a study of T cell changes during pregnancy in multiple sclerosis. Libraries were prepared by immunoSEQ multiplex PCR; TCRdb keeps only in-frame clonotypes and omits some of them. The sample consists of 25,000 to 30,000 clones, around 91% of them appearing once. The material sequenced was CD8+ T cells from peripheral blood mononuclear cells, taken after pregnancy. The receptors were sampled from a female donor with multiple sclerosis, enrolled in a pregnancy study. CDR3s include the opening cysteine and the closing phenylalanine or tryptophan. A D gene is named only where the DNA matches it firmly. Only part of the rows carry a size: once, few, many, or a class if the clone is expanded.

clone_size j_call d_call v_call cdr3_nt cdr3_aa
. TRBJ2-1 . TRBV19 TGTGCCAGTAGTATTCCGGCGGGCTCCTACAATGAGCAGTTCTTC CASSIPAGSYNEQFF
. TRBJ2-7 . TRBV19 TGTGCCAGTAGTATAGGGGGGGACAGCTACGAGCAGTACTTC CASSIGGDSYEQYF
. TRBJ2-1 TRBD2 TRBV19 TGTGCCAGTAGTGCCACTAGCGGGCCCTACAATGAGCAGTTCTTC CASSATSGPYNEQFF
few TRBJ1-5 . TRBV19 TGTGCCGGAGGGGGGGGCTCGGACAATCAGCCCCAGCATTTT CAGGGGSDNQPQHF
. TRBJ2-1 . TRBV27 TGTGCCAGCAGAGTCAGAGCGGGCCCCGTTGATGAGCAGTTCTTC CASRVRAGPVDEQFF
. TRBJ2-1 . TRBV5-8 TGTGCCAGCAACACGCGGGGCTACAATGAGCAGTTCTTC CASNTRGYNEQFF
. TRBJ2-7 . TRBV6-6 TGTGCCAGCAGGTCGGGAGACTCCTACGAGCAGTACTTC CASRSGDSYEQYF
. TRBJ2-2 TRBD2 TRBV6-1 TGTGCCAGCAGTGAACGCGGGAGGGCCCTCGACACCGGGGAGCTGTTTTTT CASSERGRALDTGELFF
. TRBJ1-5 TRBD1 TRBV7-9 TGTGCCAGCAGCCCTACCCCGACAGGGGAAGATCAGCCCCAGCATTTT CASSPTPTGEDQPQHF
. TRBJ2-3 TRBD2 TRBV15 TGTGCCACCAGCAGAGGGTTCAGCGGGAGTACGACAGATACGCAGTATTTT CATSRGFSGSTTDTQYF
. TRBJ2-2 . TRBV28 TGTGCCAGCAGCCCCACGGCCGGGACACCCAACACCGGGGAGCTGTTTTTT CASSPTAGTPNTGELFF
. TRBJ2-7 . TRBV27 TGTGCCAGCAGTTTATCTCCTCGGACTGTCTTCTACGAGCAGTACTTC CASSLSPRTVFYEQYF
. TRBJ2-7 TRBD1 TRBV7-9 TGTGCCAGCAGCTTCACAACCGGGACAGGGACCTACGAGCAGTACTTC CASSFTTGTGTYEQYF
. TRBJ1-2 . TRBV29-1 TGCAGCGTTGAAGATTTAGTAGGTGTCGGGGGCTACACCTTC CSVEDLVGVGGYTF
once TRBJ1-5 . TRBV28 TGTGCCAGCACCTATTCAGGAGGGCCCCAGCATTTT CASTYSGGPQHF
once TRBJ2-1 TRBD2 TRBV7-9 TGTGCCAGCAACACCGGGGGGGTGGATTACAATGAGCAGTTCTTC CASNTGGVDYNEQFF
. TRBJ2-7 . TRBV28 TGTGCCAGCAGCCCCCCCAGCGAGGGATTAGACGAGCAGTACTTC CASSPPSEGLDEQYF
. TRBJ2-3 . TRBV27 TGTGCCAGCAGTTTATTGAGAGAACTGGCAGATACGCAGTATTTT CASSLLRELADTQYF
. TRBJ2-5 TRBD2 TRBV13 TGTGCCAGCAGCTTAAAGGCGGGGGAGTGGGGGGAGACCCAGTACTTC CASSLKAGEWGETQYF
. TRBJ1-5 . TRBV27 TGTGCCAGCAGTTTTTCAGGGGCTAATCAGCCCCAGCATTTT CASSFSGANQPQHF
. TRBJ1-2 TRBD1 TRBV7-9 TGTGCCAGCAGCTTAGTAGGGTTCGACAGGGGGGGAGGCTACACCTTC CASSLVGFDRGGGYTF
. TRBJ1-4 . TRBV6-5 TGTGCCAGCAGCGAAGGACAGCCTAATGAAAAACTGTTTTTT CASSEGQPNEKLFF
. TRBJ2-5 TRBD2 TRBV6-5 TGTGCCAGCAGCGGACTAGCGGGAGCGGCAGAGACCCAGTACTTC CASSGLAGAAETQYF
. TRBJ1-1 . TRBV11-2 TGTGCCAGCAGTATACAGGGTGGAACTGAAGCTTTCTTT CASSIQGGTEAFF
. TRBJ1-1 . TRBV6-1 TGTGCCAGCAGTGAATATGAAGAGGGCTCTGAAGCTTTCTTT CASSEYEEGSEAFF
. TRBJ2-7 . TRBV5-1 TGCGCCAGCAGCTTGCTCTCCAGGGGCGCTTCGATATACGAGCAGTACTTC CASSLLSRGASIYEQYF
. TRBJ2-7 . TRBV5-4 TGTGCCAGCAGCTCGACTAGGGGTCTCGAGCAGTACTTC CASSSTRGLEQYF
. TRBJ2-7 . TRBV27 TGTGCCAGCAGACTTCGCGGGCCTATCTACGAGCAGTACTTC CASRLRGPIYEQYF
. TRBJ2-1 . TRBV5-6 TGTGCCAGCAGCTCCCACCTCCTAAGACTACAAACTTCGTACAATGAGCAGTTCTTC CASSSHLLRLQTSYNEQFF
once TRBJ2-1 TRBD2 TRBV11-2 TGTGCCAGCACCCCTAGCGGGGACAATGAGCAGTTCTTC CASTPSGDNEQFF
. TRBJ2-6 . TRBV2 TGTGCCAGCAGTGTGGTTAAGGGGAAGGCTGGGGCCAACGTCCTGACTTTC CASSVVKGKAGANVLTF
. TRBJ2-3 TRBD2 TRBV19 TGTGCCAGTAGTATCGGGACTAGCGCGAGCACAGATACGCAGTATTTT CASSIGTSASTDTQYF
. TRBJ2-1 TRBD2 TRBV9 TGTGCCAGCAGCGGAATAGCGGGAGCCCCCTACAATGAGCAGTTCTTC CASSGIAGAPYNEQFF
. TRBJ2-7 TRBD1 TRBV4-1 TGCGCCAGCAGCCAAGAGGACAGGGTAGTTTTCTACGAGCAGTACTTC CASSQEDRVVFYEQYF
. TRBJ2-7 TRBD1 TRBV28 TGTGCCAGCAGTTTTTCGACAGGGGGCTACGAGCAGTACTTC CASSFSTGGYEQYF
. TRBJ1-1 . TRBV10-3 TGTGCCATCAGTGGAAGCGGGACGAACACTGAAGCTTTCTTT CAISGSGTNTEAFF
. TRBJ2-7 . TRBV19 TGTGCCAGTAGTAAGATGGAGCCCTACGAGCAGTACTTC CASSKMEPYEQYF
. TRBJ1-3 . TRBV11-2 TGTGCCAGCAGCTTCGGGGTCGGAAACACCATATATTTT CASSFGVGNTIYF
. TRBJ2-1 . TRBV4-3 TGCGCCAGCAGCCAAGACAAGCGGTTAGCCTACAATGAGCAGTTCTTC CASSQDKRLAYNEQFF
. TRBJ2-3 . TRBV18 TGTGCCAGCTCACCGTTAGACGGGAGCGCTTCAGATACGCAGTATTTT CASSPLDGSASDTQYF
. TRBJ2-7 TRBD1 TRBV5-6 TGTGCCAGCAGTTCTAACCCGGGACAGGGGTACGAGCAGTACTTC CASSSNPGQGYEQYF
. TRBJ2-1 . TRBV19 TGTGCCAGTACCTCTGGCGGGGCCCACAATGAGCAGTTCTTC CASTSGGAHNEQFF
. TRBJ1-2 . TRBV4-2 TGTGCCAGCAGCCAAGAGGGGGGAGCTAACTATGGCTACACCTTC CASSQEGGANYGYTF
. TRBJ2-7 TRBD1 TRBV4-3 TGCGCCAGCAGCCAGTCGAGGACAGGGTTTTCCTACGAGCAGTACTTC CASSQSRTGFSYEQYF
. TRBJ1-2 TRBD1 TRBV2 TGTGCCAGCAGTGAAGCACAGGGGGTTAACTATGGCTACACCTTC CASSEAQGVNYGYTF
. TRBJ2-7 . TRBV10-1 TGCGCCAGACCGCCCCAGGGGGAGGCCACCTACGAGCAGTACTTC CARPPQGEATYEQYF
. TRBJ2-1 TRBD2 TRBV30 TGTGCCTGGAGTTTGGCGGGAGGGAATGAGCAGTTCTTC CAWSLAGGNEQFF
. TRBJ1-2 . TRBV6-5 TGTGCCAGCAGTTACGGAGAGGGTGGAGGGACGGGTGGCTACACCTTC CASSYGEGGGTGGYTF
. TRBJ2-2 . TRBV9 TGTGCCAGCAGCCTCAAGTCACAGGGCGGGAACACCGGGGAGCTGTTTTTT CASSLKSQGGNTGELFF